Listed below are T cell receptor beta chains from one sample, sequenced in a study of blood T cell repertoires in COVID-19. Repertoires were generated with immunoSEQ multiplex PCR, while TCRdb's copy carries only in-frame clones and drops some. The data show 200,000 to 300,000 clones, about 84% seen once. The sample consisted of peripheral blood. Receptors originate from an elderly man with acute or convalescent COVID-19. Both conserved end residues are part of each CDR3. The order of the fields is D gene, V gene, J gene, CDR3 protein. D genes are given only for firm matches.

D: -
V: TRBV2
J: TRBJ1-6
CDR3: CASSRLQGRGSPLHF

D: TRBD2
V: TRBV27
J: TRBJ2-1
CDR3: CASRTSGNLYNEQFF

D: -
V: TRBV11-3
J: TRBJ2-3
CDR3: CASSSRGTDTQYF

D: TRBD2
V: TRBV4-2
J: TRBJ2-3
CDR3: CASSPRILAGGGSDTQYF

D: TRBD1
V: TRBV6-6
J: TRBJ2-5
CDR3: CASSRTDRGQETQYF

D: TRBD1
V: TRBV28
J: TRBJ2-7
CDR3: CASSLVQGASYEQYF

D: -
V: TRBV14
J: TRBJ1-1
CDR3: CASSSYDGDTEAFF

D: TRBD1
V: TRBV28
J: TRBJ1-5
CDR3: CASSSGQGASSNQPQHF

D: -
V: TRBV19
J: TRBJ2-6
CDR3: CASTLPAGSGANVLTF

D: -
V: TRBV19
J: TRBJ2-1
CDR3: CASSIATTLGNEQFF

D: -
V: TRBV20-1
J: TRBJ1-2
CDR3: CSASPGPGYTF

D: -
V: TRBV5-1
J: TRBJ2-7
CDR3: CASSASGSSYEQYF

D: TRBD2
V: TRBV11-2
J: TRBJ2-3
CDR3: CASSLVWGAGERGVTQYF

D: -
V: TRBV19
J: TRBJ1-1
CDR3: CASSNQGLGITEAFF

D: TRBD1
V: TRBV4-3
J: TRBJ1-5
CDR3: CASSQGDRGDQPQHF

D: -
V: TRBV5-5
J: TRBJ1-6
CDR3: CASSSLTGNNSPLHF

D: -
V: TRBV5-1
J: TRBJ1-1
CDR3: CASSRPTGIGTEAFF

D: TRBD1
V: TRBV19
J: TRBJ2-7
CDR3: CASSPGQGRSYEQYF

D: TRBD2
V: TRBV19
J: TRBJ2-1
CDR3: CASSPPPPSGGFF

D: -
V: TRBV21-1
J: TRBJ2-1
CDR3: CASSDRLAEYNEQFF

D: TRBD2
V: TRBV5-4
J: TRBJ2-2
CDR3: CASSLGLAGTFTGELFF

D: -
V: TRBV25-1
J: TRBJ1-5
CDR3: CASSERGNQPQHF

D: TRBD1
V: TRBV19
J: TRBJ2-3
CDR3: CASSRQGASTDTQYF

D: TRBD1
V: TRBV6-4
J: TRBJ1-1
CDR3: CASSPTGDYAEAFF

D: -
V: TRBV29-1
J: TRBJ1-1
CDR3: CSVARAGMNTEAFF

D: -
V: TRBV6-5
J: TRBJ2-1
CDR3: CASSYRDKYNEQFF

D: -
V: TRBV5-1
J: TRBJ2-7
CDR3: CASSLVQGGIGEQYF

D: -
V: TRBV14
J: TRBJ2-5
CDR3: CASSQSVQETQYF

D: -
V: TRBV29-1
J: TRBJ2-5
CDR3: CSVEPGEETQYF

D: TRBD1
V: TRBV5-4
J: TRBJ1-2
CDR3: CASSFPGQNYGYTF

D: TRBD1
V: TRBV15
J: TRBJ1-1
CDR3: CATSTGQVFGRAFF

D: -
V: TRBV3-1/TRBV3-2
J: TRBJ2-7
CDR3: CASSQDKWSSYEQYF

D: TRBD1
V: TRBV5-1
J: TRBJ1-6
CDR3: CASSLQGGASYNSPLHF

D: TRBD1
V: TRBV19
J: TRBJ1-2
CDR3: CASSAGQPRGTGGYTF

D: TRBD1
V: TRBV11-3
J: TRBJ2-7
CDR3: CASSSGTGRYEQYF

D: -
V: TRBV2
J: TRBJ1-1
CDR3: CASKRLNTEAFF

D: TRBD1
V: TRBV2
J: TRBJ1-3
CDR3: CASRARTGGNGNTIYF